The T cell receptor beta chain described here comes from a study of cytomegalovirus exposure and HLA in healthy donors. 60 Vbeta and 13 Jbeta primers were used in PCR. This table comes from immunoSEQ multiplex PCR, and its TCRdb copy is limited to in-frame clones, with some not included. The sample records some 120,000 clones, roughly four fifths being singletons. The CDR3 has 15 amino acids. With 4 bases clipped from V and 3 bases from J, the junction kept 6 bases outside the gene matches. CDR1 MNHEY and CDR2 SVGAGI come from the germline V gene. The chain uses TRBV6-5 and TRBJ1-1; 9 bases map to TRBD1. The TCR comes from a male donor in good health and CMV-seropositive. Input material: PBMCs. The CDR3 nucleotides read TGTGCCAGCAGTTTTACCCGGACAGGGGACACTGAAGCTTTCTTT. This sequence encodes CASSFTRTGDTEAFF.